A single sample is the source of the 30 T cell receptor beta chains below, sequenced in a study of cytomegalovirus exposure and HLA in healthy donors. Primers included in the PCR were 60 Vbeta and 13 Jbeta primers. The repertoire was sequenced with immunoSEQ multiplex PCR; TCRdb's copy has only in-frame clones and lacks some. This sample has around 150,000 clones, with 82% found just once. Sequenced input: PBMCs. The receptors shown here come from a woman aged 45-60 years in good health and CMV-seropositive.

The V and J genes are TRBV5-4 and TRBJ1-1; no clear D. The germline V and J ends were trimmed by 5 bases and 3 bases, with 20 bases remaining between them. CDR1 and CDR2 (germline): SGHNT, YYREEE (reference sequence). This CDR3 has 16 residues. The DNA of the CDR3 is TGTGCCAGCAGTTCCCCTCCCCCTAAGACTGACACTGAAGCTTTCTTT. This gives the protein CASSSPPPKTDTEAFF.

V usage is TRBV30 and J usage is TRBJ2-1, with D unresolved. V gave up 0 bases and J gave up 9 bases, with 6 bases separating them. The CDR3 totals 11 residues. Germline CDR1 GTSNPN, CDR2 SVGIG (reference sequence). This CDR3 is CAWSVIVEQFF. In DNA form, the CDR3 reads TGTGCCTGGAGTGTAATCGTTGAGCAGTTCTTC.

The CDR3 DNA sequence: TGCGCCAGCTCGTACTCCGGGACAGGGGGTTTTAGCTCTGGGGCCAACGTCCTGACTTTC. The encoded protein is CASSYSGTGGFSSGANVLTF. This rearrangement joins TRBV5-1 to TRBJ2-6, with TRBD1 matching 11 bases. Germline trimming cut 7 bases from V and 0 bases from J; bases unmatched to any gene: 15. Germline V lookup: CDR1 SGHRS, CDR2 YFSETQ. CDR3 length: 20 residues.

In its sample, this clone was seen once. A read error may account for a junction end that differs from germline. This chain connects TRBV7-9 to TRBJ1-5; D remains unclear. The CDR3 sequence is 13 residues long. Germline values: CDR1 SEHNR, CDR2 FQNEAQ (reference sequence). The CDR3 reads CSSSLEGDQPQHF. CDR3 nucleotides: TGTTCCAGCAGCTTAGAGGGAGATCAGCCCCAGCATTTT.

V and J are TRBV2 and TRBJ2-7, with D possibly being TRBD1 (6 bases). Deletions cut 6 bases from V and 7 bases from J, with 13 bases between. This CDR3 contains 12 residues. Germline values: CDR1 SNHLY, CDR2 FYNNEI. CDR3: CASRITGWEQYF. The CDR3 nucleotides read TGTGCCAGCAGAATCACAGGGTGGGAGCAGTACTTC.

The chain recombines TRBV19 with TRBJ1-2, with D possibly TRBD1 on 6 matching bases. CDR3 length: 14 residues. The germline V and J ends were trimmed by 1 base and 5 bases, with 11 bases remaining between them. CDR1 is LNHDA and CDR2 is SQIVND in the germline V gene (reference sequence). The CDR3 loop is CASSIGGRGYGYTF. The CDR3 nucleotides read TGTGCCAGTAGTATAGGGGGCAGGGGATATGGCTACACCTTC.

The chain has TRBV7-2 and TRBJ2-3; D might be TRBD2 (7 bases). This CDR3 is 16 amino acids long. Per the germline V gene, CDR1 is SGHTA and CDR2 is FQGNSA. Deletions cut 1 base from V and 4 bases from J, with 15 bases between. CDR3 DNA: TGTGCCAGCAGCTTAGGTAGGGGGGGCGGGGCAGATACGCAGTATTTT. Its translation is CASSLGRGGGADTQYF.

The chain combines TRBV7-2 with TRBJ1-1, with D perhaps matching TRBD1 (6 bases). CDR1 SGHTA and CDR2 FQGNSA come from the germline V gene. The CDR3 length is 17 residues. The V end was cut by 5 bases, the J end by 0 bases, with 19 bases between. In nucleotides, the CDR3 is TGTGCCAGCAGCCTACTTCCCAGGGGCCCAATGAACACTGAAGCTTTCTTT. Amino acids: CASSLLPRGPMNTEAFF.

This chain connects TRBV2 to TRBJ2-1; weak D call: TRBD2 (6 bases). Germline CDR1 reads SNHLY; CDR2 reads FYNNEI. V gave up 7 bases and J gave up 0 bases, with 16 bases separating them. CDR3 size: 16 residues. The CDR3 nucleotides read TGTGCCAGCATCCCATGGCGGGGTAGCTCCTACAATGAGCAGTTCTTC. This encodes CASIPWRGSSYNEQFF.

J is TRBJ1-1 and V is TRBV13; TRBD1 matches at 8 bases. The CDR3 covers 16 residues. Germline CDR1 and CDR2: PRHDT and FYEKMQ (reference sequence). V shed 4 bases, J shed 3 bases, and the junction held 10 bases outside the gene matches. The CDR3 loop is CASSSPAGQADTEAFF. For the CDR3, the DNA is TGTGCCAGCAGCTCCCCAGCGGGACAGGCAGACACTGAAGCTTTCTTT.

The chain recombines TRBV20-1 with TRBJ2-7, with 8 bases that match TRBD1. The CDR3 is made up of 11 amino acids. From germline, CDR1 is DFQATT and CDR2 SNEGSKA (reference sequence). Trimming took 5 bases from V and 9 from J; bases not matched to a gene: 6. Here the CDR3 DNA reads TGCAGTGCTTTCGCAGGGGGCGTGCAGTACTTC. Its protein is CSAFAGGVQYF.

The V gene is TRBV14, the J gene TRBJ1-6, with D tentatively TRBD1 (6 bases). The CDR3 covers 17 residues. Germline V gene lookup returns CDR1 SGHDN and CDR2 FVKESK. Trimming stripped 3 bases from V and 6 bases from J, with 18 bases between. CDR3 amino acids: CASSHGQSVFVNSPLHF. CDR3 sequence (DNA): TGTGCCAGCAGCCACGGACAGTCGGTGTTTGTTAATTCACCCCTCCACTTT.

The chain joins TRBV6-6 to TRBJ2-1; maybe TRBD1 (5 bases). The germline V gene has CDR1 MNHNY and CDR2 SVGAGI (reference sequence). Deletions cut 2 bases from V and 9 bases from J, with 11 bases between. The CDR3 length is 13 residues. CDR3 sequence (DNA): TGTGCCAGCAGTTACACGACAGATTTTGAGCAGTTCTTC. It yields the protein CASSYTTDFEQFF.

The chain recombines TRBV11-3 with TRBJ1-5, with 7 bases aligning to TRBD1. CDR1 SGHNT and CDR2 YENEEA come from the germline V gene. The CDR3 runs to 14 residues. Unmatched junction bases numbered 2, after V lost 1 base and J lost 5 bases. The CDR3 here is CASSLVRGHQPQHF. Here the CDR3 DNA reads TGTGCCAGCAGCTTAGTAAGGGGGCATCAGCCCCAGCATTTT.

Remarks on this clone: A read error may account for a junction end that differs from germline. The V call is TRBV11-2, the J call TRBJ2-4; D might be TRBD2 (5 bases). This CDR3 contains 18 residues. The germline gives CDR1 SGHAT, CDR2 FQNNGV. The CDR3 DNA follows: TGTGCCAGCAGCTTAGGTCGGGGTAGAGTTTTAGCCAAAAACAGTCAGTACTTC. It translates to CASSLGRGRVLAKNSQYF. Using reference TRBV11-2 and TRBJ2-4 for the parts outside the CDR3, the full variable domain is EAGVAQSPRYKIIEKRQSVAFWCNPISGHATLYWYQQILGQGPKLLIQFQNNGVVDDSQLPKDRFSAERLKGVDSTLKIQPAKLEDSAVYLCASSLGRGRVLAKNSQYFGAGTRLSVL.

This clone was counted a few times. The rearrangement links TRBV6-1 to TRBJ1-2; D is uncertain. CDR3 length: 14 residues. The germline V gene encodes CDR1 MNHNS and CDR2 SASEGT. Between the trimmed V and J ends, which lost 2 bases and 1 base, there was a span of 8 bases. The CDR3 nucleotides are TGTGCCAGCAGTGAACTGCGGGTTAACTATGGCTACACCTTC. Its protein is CASSELRVNYGYTF.

A single count supports this clone. This sequence joins TRBV30 and TRBJ1-1; D gene unclear. Between the trimmed V and J ends, which lost 3 bases and 6 bases, there was a span of 11 bases. Germline assignment: CDR1 GTSNPN and CDR2 SVGIG (reference sequence). The length of the CDR3 is 12 residues. CDR3 in DNA: TGTGCCTGGAGCCCGGGTGTCGCTGAAGCTTTCTTT. Protein sequence: CAWSPGVAEAFF.

The chain couples TRBV27 to TRBJ2-3; 9 nucleotides match TRBD2. Looked up from germline, CDR1 is MNHEY and CDR2 is SMNVEV (reference sequence). The CDR3 is 16 amino acids. V gave up 3 bases and J gave up 5 bases; unmatched junction bases: 9. The CDR3 nucleotides read TGTGCCAGCAGTTTCCGAGCGGGGGGAGCGGGAGATACGCAGTATTTT. Translated, it gives CASSFRAGGAGDTQYF.

This chain joins TRBV5-1 and TRBJ1-2; 8 positions match TRBD1. Germline CDR1 reads SGHRS; CDR2 reads YFSETQ. V trimming: 0 bases; J trimming: 1 base; junction bases outside the gene matches: 8. This CDR3 is 17 amino acids long. CDR3 protein: CASSLDFGTGINYGYTF. The CDR3 DNA follows: TGCGCCAGCAGCTTGGACTTCGGGACAGGAATTAACTATGGCTACACCTTC.

The gene calls are TRBV25-1 and TRBJ1-1; D unresolved. CDR1 is MGHDK and CDR2 is SYGVNS in the germline V gene. Trimming removed 0 bases at V and 1 base at J, with 9 bases between. CDR3 size: 15 residues. The CDR3 DNA sequence: TGTGCCAGCAGTGAATACGGAGTAGGGAACACTGAAGCTTTCTTT. It codes for CASSEYGVGNTEAFF.

The V gene is TRBV2, the J gene TRBJ1-5, with 9 nucleotides matching TRBD1. In germline, CDR1 is SNHLY, CDR2 FYNNEI. There are 18 residues in the CDR3. The V segment lost 6 bases and the J segment 5 bases; nucleotides outside the gene matches: 17. The CDR3 protein is CASSGTITGGDWYQPQHF. The CDR3 DNA sequence: TGTGCCAGCAGCGGCACTATTACAGGGGGCGATTGGTATCAGCCCCAGCATTTT. Based on the CDR3 plus reference TRBV2 and TRBJ1-5, the full variable domain is EPEVTQTPSHQVTQMGQEVILRCVPISNHLYFYWYRQILGQKVEFLVSFYNNEISEKSEIFDDQFSVERPDGSNFTLKIRSTKLEDSAMYFCASSGTITGGDWYQPQHFGDGTRLSIL.

The chain joins TRBV11-2 to TRBJ2-7; TRBD2 aligns across 8 bases. Losses at the gene ends were 2 bases for V and 3 bases for J; bases not matched to a gene: 6. The CDR3 extends over 15 amino acids. The germline gives CDR1 SGHAT, CDR2 FQNNGV. The DNA for the CDR3 is TGTGCCAGCAGCTTAATGCCGGGGGGGAGCTACGAGCAGTACTTC. This encodes CASSLMPGGSYEQYF.

This clone has more than one count but fewer than ten. V and J are TRBV28 and TRBJ2-7; D unclear. This CDR3 region has 11 residues. The V gene lost 3 bases and the J gene lost 4 bases, with 4 bases spanning the gap. The germline V gene encodes CDR1 MDHEN and CDR2 SYDVKM. CDR3 sequence: CASSFRYEQYF. CDR3 DNA: TGTGCCAGCAGTTTCCGGTACGAGCAGTACTTC.

V usage is TRBV6-5 and J usage is TRBJ2-7, with D possibly being TRBD2 (6 bases). The CDR3 spans 15 residues. Trimming removed 4 bases from V and 11 bases from J, with 24 bases in between. Looked up from germline, CDR1 is MNHEY and CDR2 is SVGAGI. CDR3 bases: TGTGCCAGCAGTTCGCGAGGGGAGGCCCCCTTTCGGGAGTACTTC. The encoded protein is CASSSRGEAPFREYF.

In this sample, this clone turned up a few times. The chain links TRBV19 to TRBJ2-3; tentative D call: TRBD2 (7 bases). The germline V gene encodes CDR1 LNHDA and CDR2 SQIVND (reference sequence). Trimming left V 8 bases short and J 3 bases short, with 18 bases between. The CDR3 sequence is 15 residues long. The CDR3 protein is CASSPEGGVTDTQYF. CDR3 sequence (DNA): TGTGCCAGTTCCCCCGAGGGGGGGGTAACAGATACGCAGTATTTT.

This clone has only a few counts. The genes are TRBV4-1 and TRBJ2-7; 12 bases map to TRBD2. Germline V gene lookup returns CDR1 MGHRA and CDR2 YSYEKL. The CDR3 length is 15 residues. The V gene end was trimmed by 5 bases and the J gene end by 5 bases; junction bases not matched to a gene: 7. The CDR3 bases are TGCGCCAGCAGCGCGCTAGCGGGAGGGCCAGACGAGCAGTACTTC. Residues: CASSALAGGPDEQYF.

The rearrangement links TRBV25-1 to TRBJ1-3; D call uncertain. The CDR3 contains 14 residues. The germline V gene has CDR1 MGHDK and CDR2 SYGVNS. The ends were cut back, 2 bases at V and 4 bases at J, with 9 bases in the middle. The CDR3 sequence is CASSEVGGGNTIYF. Written as DNA, the CDR3 is TGTGCCAGCAGTGAAGTGGGAGGGGGAAACACCATATATTTT.

The rearrangement links TRBV29-1 to TRBJ2-7; 8 nucleotides match TRBD1. J was trimmed by 10 bases and V by 3 bases; bases with no gene match: 8. Germline V gene sequence: CDR1 SQVTM, CDR2 ANQGSEA. The CDR3 length is 12 residues. CDR3 coding DNA: TGCAGCGTTGAGGCGACAGGGGAGTATCAGTACTTC. Protein: CSVEATGEYQYF.

The chain uses TRBV19 and TRBJ2-1, with D hard to call. Germline V CDR1 and CDR2: LNHDA, SQIVND (reference sequence). This CDR3 has 15 amino acids. Trimming cost V 1 base and J 5 bases, with 12 bases left between them. The CDR3: CASSIAGNTNNEQFF. CDR3 DNA sequence: TGTGCCAGTAGTATAGCAGGCAACACAAACAATGAGCAGTTCTTC.

The V and J genes are TRBV29-1 and TRBJ1-2; D unclear. Germline CDR1 SQVTM, CDR2 ANQGSEA. The CDR3 runs to 12 residues. Trimming took 3 bases from V and 6 from J, leaving 11 bases between them. In DNA, the CDR3 is TGCAGCGTTGAGGCAGGTATTAATGGCTACACCTTC. This gives the protein CSVEAGINGYTF.